The 14 T cell receptor beta chains below were found in one sample sequenced in a study of blood T cell repertoires in COVID-19. TCRdb's copy holds only in-frame clones and misses some; the assay was immunoSEQ multiplex PCR. The repertoire holds under 250,000 clones, with about 86% as singletons. The sequencing sample was made of peripheral blood. All receptors come from a man aged 60 to 75 with acute or convalescent COVID-19.

This clone came up once. This chain links TRBV4-3 with TRBJ1-2, with TRBD1 matching 7 bases. CDR1 LGHNA and CDR2 YSLEER come from the germline V gene. The CDR3 loop spans 13 amino acids. V was pared by 4 bases and J by 3 bases, with 2 bases of the junction left unmatched. The CDR3 DNA sequence: TGCGCCAGCAGCCCCACAGGGGACTATGGCTACACCTTC. It translates to CASSPTGDYGYTF.

There are a few counts of this clone. J is TRBJ1-2 and V is TRBV27, with D perhaps matching TRBD1 (6 bases). CDR1 and CDR2 (germline): MNHEY, SMNVEV (reference sequence). The CDR3 consists of 14 residues. The V end was cut by 3 bases, the J end by 4 bases, with 12 bases between. The CDR3 sequence: CASSFTVRGYGYTF. The CDR3 DNA reads as TGTGCCAGCAGTTTTACCGTCAGGGGCTATGGCTACACCTTC.

J is TRBJ2-7 and V is TRBV5-1; a weak D match, TRBD1 (7 bases). This CDR3 comprises 15 residues. Germline CDR1 reads SGHRS; CDR2 reads YFSETQ. V was shortened by 0 bases and J by 12 bases, with 22 bases between the two germline ends. CDR3 sequence reads: CASSLAENSRGVWYF. The CDR3, as DNA: TGCGCCAGCAGCTTGGCCGAAAATTCCAGGGGGGTTTGGTACTTC.

This clone has only a few counts. Within the sample, other DNA sequences also encode this same CDR3. The CDR3: CASSQDRVSYEQYF. For the CDR3, the DNA is TGTGCCAGCTCCCAGGACAGGGTTAGCTACGAGCAGTACTTC. The V call is TRBV18, the J call TRBJ2-7, with 8 nucleotides matching TRBD1. Germline V lookup: CDR1 KGHSH, CDR2 LQKENI. The CDR3 has 14 amino acids. V lost 6 bases, J lost 3 bases, and 7 bases stayed unmatched.

The CDR3 bases are TGTGCCAGCAGTCCCGTCGACACCGGGGAGCTGTTTTTT. It translates to CASSPVDTGELFF. J is TRBJ2-2 and V is TRBV28; no clear D. CDR3 length: 13 amino acids. V lost 5 bases and J 3 bases, leaving 7 bases between the germline ends. The V gene's germline CDR1 is MDHEN and CDR2 SYDVKM. Full variable domain (outside the CDR3, taken from reference TRBV28 and TRBJ2-2): DVKVTQSSRYLVKRTGEKVFLECVQDMDHENMFWYRQDPGLGLRLIYFSYDVKMKEKGDIPEGYSVSREKKERFSLILESASTNQTSMYLCASSPVDTGELFFGEGSRLTVL.

The rearrangement joins TRBV4-1 to TRBJ1-4; the D gene is possibly TRBD1 (6 bases). The V end was cut by 0 bases, the J end by 4 bases, with 9 bases between. Looked up from germline, CDR1 is MGHRA and CDR2 is YSYEKL. This CDR3 has 15 amino acids. The CDR3: CASSQDEGDNEKLFF. DNA of the CDR3: TGCGCCAGCAGCCAAGATGAGGGGGATAATGAAAAACTGTTTTTT.

In regard to this clone: This sample includes further DNA sequences coding for the same CDR3. The chain uses TRBV18 and TRBJ2-2, with TRBD1 identical over 7 bases. CDR3 length: 15 residues. V was clipped by 3 bases and J by 1 base; unmatched bases: 2. The germline V gene has CDR1 KGHSH and CDR2 LQKENI. The CDR3 DNA reads as TGTGCCAGCTCACCCGGACAGGAGAACACCGGGGAGCTGTTTTTT. It translates to CASSPGQENTGELFF.

The chain is built from TRBV27 and TRBJ1-2; D is undetermined. The CDR3 covers 14 residues. The V gene lost 2 bases and the J gene lost 5 bases, with 12 bases spanning the gap. Germline V gives CDR1 MNHEY, CDR2 SMNVEV (reference sequence). For the CDR3, the DNA is TGTGCCAGCAGTTTAGCCTCCAGGCTTTATGGCTACACCTTC. Translated: CASSLASRLYGYTF.

For the CDR3, the DNA is TGTGCCAGCAGCTTCGGGGGGAATCAGCCCCAGCATTTT. Translating gives CASSFGGNQPQHF. The chain is built from TRBV7-8 and TRBJ1-5; perhaps TRBD1 as D (5 bases). Per the germline V gene, CDR1 is SGHVS and CDR2 is FQNEAQ. Trimming shortened V by 3 bases and J by 4 bases, and 7 bases separated the two germline ends. This CDR3 comprises 13 residues.

V usage is TRBV27 and J usage is TRBJ2-5; perhaps TRBD2 as D (6 bases). With 10 bases removed from V and 1 base from J, the gap between germline ends came to 10 bases. The V gene's germline CDR1 is MNHEY and CDR2 SMNVEV (reference sequence). The CDR3 contains 12 residues. The CDR3 DNA sequence: TGTGCCACCTCGGGAGCCCAAGAGACCCAGTACTTC. Its translation is CATSGAQETQYF.

In regard to this clone: Mismatch with germline at one junction end may stem from a read error. J is TRBJ2-2 and V is TRBV7-7, with TRBD1 matching 7 bases. The CDR3 extends over 15 amino acids. Germline V gives CDR1 SSHAT, CDR2 FNYEAQ (reference sequence). The CDR3 protein is CASSPGTENTGELFF. In DNA form, the CDR3 reads TGTGCTAGCAGCCCCGGGACAGAGAACACCGGGGAGCTGTTTTTT.

This chain connects TRBV27 to TRBJ1-4, with D perhaps matching TRBD1 (5 bases). The CDR3 sequence is 16 residues long. V was clipped by 6 bases and J by 0 bases, with 14 bases between them. The germline gives CDR1 MNHEY, CDR2 SMNVEV (reference sequence). The CDR3 spells CASRGGVYATNEKLFF. DNA of the CDR3: TGTGCCAGCAGGGGGGGGGTGTATGCAACTAATGAAAAACTGTTTTTT.

The chain combines TRBV5-1 with TRBJ2-2; 9 nucleotides match TRBD2. The V and J ends lost 4 bases and 3 bases, in that order; junction bases with no gene match: 7. The CDR3 is 16 amino acids. Germline V gene data show CDR1 as SGHRS and CDR2 as YFSETQ. This CDR3 reads CASSPTSGWDTGELFF. The CDR3 DNA sequence: TGCGCCAGCAGCCCTACTAGCGGGTGGGACACCGGGGAGCTGTTTTTT.

The rearrangement uses TRBV19 and TRBJ2-3, with 7 bases lining up with TRBD1. CDR1 and CDR2 from the germline V gene are LNHDA and SQIVND (reference sequence). The V segment lost 8 bases and the J segment 0 bases; nucleotides outside the gene matches: 8. This CDR3 contains 15 residues. For the CDR3, the DNA is TGTGCCAGTCGGCTCGGGACAGCTAGCACAGATACGCAGTATTTT. It codes for CASRLGTASTDTQYF.